What follows describes a single T cell receptor beta chain. Libraries were prepared by immunoSEQ multiplex PCR; TCRdb keeps only in-frame clonotypes and omits some of them. The sample consists of about 22,000 clones, around 87% of them appearing once. This specimen belongs to a study of PD-L1 blockade in urothelial cancer. On the study more broadly: Study patients had been treated with 0 to 3 previous chemotherapy regimens.

V gave up 6 bases and J gave up 4 bases, with 15 bases separating them. CDR1 is SQVTM and CDR2 is ANQGSEA in the germline V gene. The CDR3 contains 13 residues. The V and J genes are TRBV29-1 and TRBJ1-1; no clear D. The clonotype was recovered from a woman aged 60-75 years with urothelial cancer. This specimen consisted of PBMCs, obtained around atezolizumab (anti-PD-L1) treatment. The CDR3 region is CSVDGVFGTEAFF. CDR3 DNA sequence: TGCAGCGTCGACGGAGTCTTCGGCACTGAAGCTTTCTTT. The full variable domain, with the rest looked up from reference TRBV29-1 and TRBJ1-1, is SAVISQKPSRDICQRGTSLTIQCQVDSQVTMMFWYRQQPGQSLTLIATANQGSEATYESGFVIDKFPISRPNLTFSTLTVSNMSPEDSSIYLCSVDGVFGTEAFFGQGTRLTVV.